A single sample gave rise to the 27 T cell receptor beta chains below, sequenced in a study of beta chain features in type 1 diabetes. The entirety of the isolated RNA underwent reverse transcription, so expressed TCRB transcripts were sequenced. This table comes from immunoSEQ multiplex PCR, and its TCRdb copy is limited to in-frame clones, with some not included. The table records approximately 160,000 clones, 10% of them present only once. Their cognate antigens are unknown. The study, taken as a whole, reports: In every one of the four CD4+ subsets, TCRB CDR3s were moderately but significantly shorter in Type 1 diabetes patients.

Sequenced: central memory CD4+ T cells from blood. The source is a man aged 25-45 years with type 1 diabetes.

This clone was recorded a few times. J is TRBJ2-1 and V is TRBV11-2; TRBD2 aligns across 10 bases. Trimming at V came to 3 bases and at J to 1 base, leaving 3 bases not matched to a gene. Germline V gives CDR1 SGHAT, CDR2 FQNNGV. There are 16 residues in the CDR3. CDR3 DNA: TGTGCCAGCAGCTTTTCTAGCGGGAGTTCCTACAATGAGCAGTTCTTC. Protein product: CASSFSSGSSYNEQFF.

This clone occurred a few times. The chain uses TRBV11-2 and TRBJ2-4; D gene unclear. The CDR3 loop spans 12 amino acids. The germline CDR1 and CDR2 sequences are SGHAT and FQNNGV. V lost 0 bases, J lost 11 bases, and 8 bases lay in between. DNA of the CDR3: TGTGCCAGCAGCTTAGATCCAACAGTTCAGTACTTC. It specifies CASSLDPTVQYF.

This clone occurred a few times. Here the CDR3 reads CSVVAGRETQYF. In DNA, the CDR3 is TGCAGCGTTGTCGCTGGGAGGGAGACCCAGTACTTC. This chain uses TRBV29-1 with TRBJ2-5, with a tentative D call TRBD2 (6 bases). This CDR3 is built from 12 residues. The germline CDR1 and CDR2 sequences are SQVTM and ANQGSEA. Trimming pared 4 bases from V and 5 bases from J, leaving 11 bases between.

This clone appeared a few times. This chain uses TRBV28 with TRBJ2-7; D remains ambiguous. Germline loops: CDR1 MDHEN, CDR2 SYDVKM. The germline V and J ends were trimmed by 5 bases and 1 base, with 18 bases remaining between them. This CDR3 spans 16 amino acids. The CDR3 protein is CASSVATGGSSYEQYF. The CDR3 DNA reads TGTGCCAGCAGTGTCGCGACTGGCGGAAGTTCCTACGAGCAGTACTTC.

This clone has just a few counts. The gene calls are TRBV15 and TRBJ2-5; no definite D call. In germline, CDR1 is LNHNV, CDR2 YYDKDF (reference sequence). V lost 1 base, J lost 3 bases, and 6 bases lay in between. The CDR3 covers 13 residues. The CDR3 DNA is TGTGCCACCAGCAGAGGTATTGAAGAGACCCAGTACTTC. Its protein product is CATSRGIEETQYF.

This clone was detected only a few times. This chain connects TRBV28 to TRBJ2-5; tentative D call: TRBD1 (6 bases). The CDR3 sequence is 13 residues long. The V gene lost 5 bases and the J gene lost 4 bases, with 11 bases spanning the gap. The V gene's germline CDR1 is MDHEN and CDR2 SYDVKM. The DNA of the CDR3 is TGTGCCAGCAGTAGACAGGAAGGAGAGACCCAGTACTTC. Residues: CASSRQEGETQYF.

This clone has a single count. This chain connects TRBV27 to TRBJ1-2; maybe TRBD1 (6 bases). Germline loops: CDR1 MNHEY, CDR2 SMNVEV (reference sequence). This CDR3 comprises 17 residues. Trimming stripped 3 bases from V and 0 bases from J, with 17 bases between. DNA for the CDR3: TGTGCCAGCAGTTTTAGAGGGACACCCGTTGCTAACTATGGCTACACCTTC. Its translation is CASSFRGTPVANYGYTF.

This chain connects TRBV9 to TRBJ2-7; no firm D call. Trimming removed 1 base at V and 4 bases at J, with 9 bases between. This CDR3 contains 13 residues. Germline V gene lookup returns CDR1 SGDLS and CDR2 YYNGEE. The CDR3, as DNA: TGTGCCAGCAGCGTATCGTCCGGGTACGAGCAGTACTTC. It yields the protein CASSVSSGYEQYF.

This clone was seen a few times. This chain joins TRBV15 and TRBJ2-5, with D possibly matching TRBD1 (5 bases). Germline lookup yields CDR1 LNHNV and CDR2 YYDKDF (reference sequence). The CDR3 extends over 14 amino acids. Between the trimmed V and J ends, which lost 2 bases and 4 bases, there was a span of 11 bases. The CDR3 nucleotides read TGTGCCACCAGCAGACCAACAGGCCCAGAGACCCAGTACTTC. As protein: CATSRPTGPETQYF.

The chain links TRBV7-6 to TRBJ2-3; tentative D call: TRBD2 (5 bases). V was shortened by 0 bases and J by 0 bases, with 10 bases between the two germline ends. CDR1 is SGHVS, CDR2 FNYEAQ, per germline. The CDR3 is 16 amino acids. This chain's CDR3 is CASSLAGSTSTDTQYF. In DNA, the CDR3 is TGTGCCAGCAGCTTAGCGGGGAGCACTAGCACAGATACGCAGTATTTT.

This clone was found a few times. The same CDR3 arises from other DNA sequences in this sample as well. V and J are TRBV4-1 and TRBJ1-5, with unresolved D. CDR3 length: 15 amino acids. The V gene lost 1 base and the J gene lost 2 bases, with 9 bases spanning the gap. CDR1 and CDR2 (germline): MGHRA, YSYEKL. This CDR3 reads CASSQASGGNQPQHF. The DNA for the CDR3 is TGCGCCAGCAGCCAAGCCAGCGGGGGCAATCAGCCCCAGCATTTT.

The chain carries TRBV6-5 and TRBJ2-7; 8 positions agree with TRBD1. Germline trimming cut 0 bases from V and 1 base from J; bases unmatched to any gene: 2. The CDR3 length is 15 residues. Germline loops: CDR1 MNHEY, CDR2 SVGAGI. The CDR3 bases are TGTGCCAGCAGTTACTCGGGACAGGAGTCCTACGAGCAGTACTTC. This codes for CASSYSGQESYEQYF.

The chain is built from TRBV7-2 and TRBJ2-7; D uncertain. CDR1 SGHTA and CDR2 FQGNSA come from the germline V gene. The ends were cut back, 1 base at V and 3 bases at J, with 4 bases in the middle. The CDR3 consists of 12 residues. The chain's CDR3 is CASSLGDYEQYF. Here the CDR3 DNA reads TGTGCCAGCAGCTTAGGCGACTACGAGCAGTACTTC.

This chain connects TRBV2 to TRBJ2-1, with D maybe TRBD1 (5 bases). The CDR3 has 13 amino acids. V lost 0 bases to trimming and J lost 14 bases, with 14 bases between them. Germline CDR1 SNHLY, CDR2 FYNNEI. The CDR3 region has the DNA TGTGCCAGCAGTGAAGCGCTTCTTGGGGCAGAGTTCTTC. It specifies CASSEALLGAEFF.

The table lists this clone with a few counts. The chain recombines TRBV5-1 with TRBJ2-1, with TRBD2 identical over 7 bases. Trimming removed 5 bases from V and 9 bases from J; junction bases left unmatched: 17. This CDR3 contains 16 residues. CDR1 is SGHRS, CDR2 YFSETQ, per germline. CDR3 sequence: CASRPFYAGVPGEQFF. Here the CDR3 DNA reads TGCGCCAGCAGGCCTTTTTACGCGGGAGTACCCGGTGAGCAGTTCTTC.

This clone has only a few counts. The V gene is TRBV7-9, the J gene TRBJ2-2; 9 nucleotides match TRBD1. This CDR3 contains 15 residues. Trimming removed 9 bases from V and 2 bases from J; junction bases left unmatched: 7. The germline gives CDR1 SEHNR, CDR2 FQNEAQ (reference sequence). CDR3 sequence: CASTQGALNTGELFF. In DNA, the CDR3 is TGTGCCAGTACACAGGGGGCTCTCAACACCGGGGAGCTGTTTTTT.

This clone was detected only a few times. V is TRBV18 and J is TRBJ1-2; a weak D match, TRBD1 (5 bases). The CDR3 is made up of 15 amino acids. Trimming cost V 0 bases and J 4 bases, with 12 bases left between them. The germline V gene encodes CDR1 KGHSH and CDR2 LQKENI. This chain's CDR3 is CASSPPGGDGYGYTF. The DNA for the CDR3 is TGTGCCAGCTCACCACCGGGAGGGGATGGCTATGGCTACACCTTC.

Only a few counts were recorded for this clone. CDR3 nucleotide sequence: TGCGCCAGCAGCGTCACCAGACAGGGGTACAATGAGCAGTTCTTC. Amino acids: CASSVTRQGYNEQFF. This chain links TRBV5-1 with TRBJ2-1, with TRBD1 matching 8 bases. V was clipped by 4 bases and J by 4 bases; unmatched bases: 7. CDR3 length: 15 residues. Germline CDR1 is SGHRS and CDR2 is YFSETQ.

In its sample, this clone was seen a few times. This chain joins TRBV25-1 and TRBJ1-2; D gene ambiguous. The V end lost 1 base, the J end lost 3 bases, and 9 bases lay between the germline ends. This CDR3 region has 14 residues. In germline, CDR1 is MGHDK, CDR2 SYGVNS. CDR3 residues: CASSESGSHYGYTF. The CDR3 DNA reads TGTGCCAGCAGTGAATCGGGGTCCCACTATGGCTACACCTTC.

In its sample, this clone was seen a few times. The chain links TRBV5-6 to TRBJ2-7; 7 nucleotides agree with TRBD2. CDR3 length: 14 residues. The ends lost 4 bases at V and 2 bases at J; junction bases unmatched: 6. Germline CDR1 SGHDT, CDR2 YYEEEE. The CDR3 coding sequence is TGTGCCAGCAGCCTAGCGGCGGGAGCCTACGAGCAGTACTTC. Translated, it gives CASSLAAGAYEQYF.

This clone was observed a handful of times. The chain is built from TRBV6-5 and TRBJ2-7; D is ambiguous. The CDR3 is 12 residues long. CDR1 and CDR2 (germline): MNHEY, SVGAGI. Trimming left V 7 bases short and J 0 bases short, with 7 bases between. In DNA, the CDR3 is TGTGCCAGCATGGCTGACTCCTACGAGCAGTACTTC. Its protein product is CASMADSYEQYF.

The rearrangement links TRBV7-8 to TRBJ2-7; no firm D call. CDR3 length: 14 amino acids. The V gene lost 5 bases and the J gene lost 5 bases, with 16 bases spanning the gap. Per germline, CDR1 SGHVS and CDR2 FQNEAQ. The CDR3 DNA follows: TGTGCCAGCAGCCCTCTGGCGGTTGCCCACGAGCAGTACTTC. Translating it yields CASSPLAVAHEQYF. The full variable domain, in which reference TRBV7-8 and TRBJ2-7 provide the parts outside the CDR3, is GAGVSQSPRYKVAKRGQDVALRCDPISGHVSLFWYQQALGQGPEFLTYFQNEAQLDKSGLPSDRFFAERPEGSVSTLKIQRTQQEDSAVYLCASSPLAVAHEQYFGPGTRLTVT.

This clone has more than one count but fewer than ten. The chain combines TRBV11-2 with TRBJ2-3, with D uncertain. This CDR3 is built from 11 residues. CDR1 SGHAT and CDR2 FQNNGV come from the germline V gene. V was clipped by 5 bases and J by 3 bases, with 3 bases between them. For the CDR3, the DNA is TGTGCCAGCAGCCATACAGATACGCAGTATTTT. Translated, it gives CASSHTDTQYF.

The rearrangement uses TRBV5-1 and TRBJ2-7; TRBD2 matches at 9 bases. Per the germline V gene, CDR1 is SGHRS and CDR2 is YFSETQ. Trimming cost V 7 bases and J 5 bases; bases outside gene matches: 10. The CDR3 runs 14 residues. CDR3 in amino acids: CASGSGRYPDEQYF. DNA for the CDR3: TGCGCCAGCGGAAGCGGGAGGTATCCGGACGAGCAGTACTTC. Using reference TRBV5-1 and TRBJ2-7 for the parts outside the CDR3, the full variable domain is KAGVTQTPRYLIKTRGQQVTLSCSPISGHRSVSWYQQTPGQGLQFLFEYFSETQRNKGNFPGRFSGRQFSNSRSEMNVSTLELGDSALYLCASGSGRYPDEQYFGPGTRLTVT.

This clone appeared a single time. This chain links TRBV10-3 with TRBJ2-7, with TRBD1 identical over 11 bases. The CDR3 runs to 17 residues. After removal of 3 bases from V and 6 bases from J, the junction contained 13 bases not matched to a gene. CDR1 and CDR2 from the germline V gene are ENHRY and SYGVKD. The CDR3 is CAISEFPPGTGGAEQYF. The CDR3 DNA sequence: TGTGCCATCAGTGAATTTCCCCCCGGGACAGGGGGGGCCGAGCAGTACTTC.

This chain links TRBV30 with TRBJ2-7; 7 bases line up with TRBD2. The germline gives CDR1 GTSNPN, CDR2 SVGIG (reference sequence). V trimming: 2 bases; J trimming: 1 base; junction bases outside the gene matches: 5. The CDR3 loop spans 14 amino acids. CDR3 sequence reads: CAWSLSGKSYEQYF. CDR3 DNA sequence: TGTGCCTGGAGTCTAAGCGGGAAGTCCTACGAGCAGTACTTC.

This clone turned up a few times. The rearrangement links TRBV19 to TRBJ2-6; D is unclear. The CDR3 length is 15 residues. Trimming stripped 7 bases from V and 0 bases from J, with 10 bases between. Germline values: CDR1 LNHDA, CDR2 SQIVND (reference sequence). The chain's CDR3 is CASISGASGANVLTF. CDR3 DNA: TGTGCCAGTATATCAGGCGCCTCTGGGGCCAACGTCCTGACTTTC.